These 25 T cell receptor beta chains were sequenced from one sample in a study of T cell changes during pregnancy in multiple sclerosis. TCRdb keeps only in-frame clones here, not all; method: immunoSEQ multiplex PCR. This table has roughly 77,000 clones, approximately 92% appearing once. The source material was peripheral blood, sampled in the second trimester of pregnancy. These receptors were collected from a female donor with multiple sclerosis, enrolled in a pregnancy study.

The chain joins TRBV7-3 to TRBJ1-1; 7 positions agree with TRBD1. V lost 5 bases to trimming and J lost 2 bases; unmatched junction nucleotides: 5. Germline values: CDR1 SGHTA, CDR2 FQGTGA. This CDR3 is built from 14 residues. CDR3 amino acids: CASSPGTVNTEAFF. CDR3 DNA sequence: TGTGCCAGCAGCCCCGGGACAGTCAACACTGAAGCTTTCTTT.

This chain joins TRBV7-8 and TRBJ2-6; possibly TRBD2 for D (6 bases). Germline CDR1 reads SGHVS; CDR2 reads FQNEAQ. V lost 5 bases to trimming and J lost 0 bases, with 23 bases between them. This CDR3 has 20 amino acids. CDR3 sequence reads: CASSPLAVERRGSGANVLTF. The CDR3 coding sequence is TGTGCCAGCAGCCCCCTCGCCGTGGAAAGGCGGGGCTCTGGGGCCAACGTCCTGACTTTC.

This sequence joins TRBV21-1 and TRBJ1-5; the table's D gene call, TRBD1, was not cross checked with the DNA. TRBV21-1 represents a pseudogene. The CDR3 loop spans 18 amino acids. The DNA for the CDR3 is TGTGCCAGCAGCAAAATGATGGCAGGGGGCGAGATGTATCAGCCCCAGCATTTT. It specifies CASSKMMAGGEMYQPQHF.

V and J are TRBV11-2 and TRBJ2-6; 9 nucleotides match TRBD1. The germline CDR1 and CDR2 sequences are SGHAT and FQNNGV. The CDR3 has 17 residues. V was clipped by 3 bases and J by 2 bases; unmatched bases: 5. The CDR3 loop is CASSLDRGGAGANVLTF. In DNA form, the CDR3 reads TGTGCCAGCAGCTTGGACAGGGGAGGAGCTGGGGCCAACGTCCTGACTTTC.

This sequence joins TRBV28 and TRBJ1-1; D ambiguous. Germline lookup yields CDR1 MDHEN and CDR2 SYDVKM. This CDR3 has 12 amino acids. Trimming removed 1 base at V and 6 bases at J, with 6 bases between. CDR3 sequence (DNA): TGTGCCAGCAGTTTATCTGGCCCTGAAGCTTTCTTT. This codes for CASSLSGPEAFF. The full variable domain, in which reference TRBV28 and TRBJ1-1 provide the parts outside the CDR3, is DVKVTQSSRYLVKRTGEKVFLECVQDMDHENMFWYRQDPGLGLRLIYFSYDVKMKEKGDIPEGYSVSREKKERFSLILESASTNQTSMYLCASSLSGPEAFFGQGTRLTVV.

This chain joins TRBV28 and TRBJ1-2; 8 positions match TRBD1. The CDR3 totals 15 residues. In germline, CDR1 is MDHEN, CDR2 SYDVKM. The V and J ends lost 6 bases and 8 bases, in that order; junction bases with no gene match: 14. The CDR3, as DNA: TGTGCCAGCAGCCCTACCCGGGACAGGCTTAAAGGCTACACCTTC. Translated: CASSPTRDRLKGYTF.

This chain joins TRBV29-1 and TRBJ2-7, with 7 bases aligning to TRBD2. The germline gives CDR1 SQVTM, CDR2 ANQGSEA. Trimming took 1 base from V and 1 from J; bases not matched to a gene: 10. The CDR3 extends over 16 amino acids. The CDR3 sequence is CSVEVVGRERSYEQYF. The CDR3 DNA sequence: TGCAGCGTTGAAGTGGTAGGGCGGGAGAGATCCTACGAGCAGTACTTC.

The chain has TRBV29-1 and TRBJ1-5; unclear D gene. Germline-derived CDR1 and CDR2 are SQVTM and ANQGSEA. Trimming stripped 4 bases from V and 4 bases from J, with 11 bases between. The CDR3 has 13 residues. The CDR3 DNA sequence: TGCAGCGTTGGTTGGGAGAGGAATCAGCCCCAGCATTTT. It encodes CSVGWERNQPQHF. The entire variable domain, with the rest obtained from reference TRBV29-1 and TRBJ1-5, is as follows: SAVISQKPSRDICQRGTSLTIQCQVDSQVTMMFWYRQQPGQSLTLIATANQGSEATYESGFVIDKFPISRPNLTFSTLTVSNMSPEDSSIYLCSVGWERNQPQHFGDGTRLSIL.

This chain links TRBV9 with TRBJ2-1; 8 bases align to TRBD1. This CDR3 spans 14 amino acids. Germline trimming cut 5 bases from V and 1 base from J; bases unmatched to any gene: 2. In germline, CDR1 is SGDLS, CDR2 YYNGEE. CDR3 nucleotide sequence: TGTGCCAGCAGTGGACAGGGATCCTACAATGAGCAGTTCTTC. This encodes CASSGQGSYNEQFF.

Only a few counts were recorded for this clone. This chain connects TRBV4-2 to TRBJ1-5; no definite D call. Trimming took 0 bases from V and 9 from J, leaving 12 bases between them. The CDR3 totals 14 residues. Germline V gives CDR1 LGHNA, CDR2 YNFKEQ. CDR3 region: CASSQDRRERPQHF. CDR3 coding DNA: TGTGCCAGCAGCCAAGATCGAAGGGAGAGGCCCCAGCATTTT.

This sequence joins TRBV7-6 and TRBJ2-3, with D unresolved. Germline V gene lookup returns CDR1 SGHVS and CDR2 FNYEAQ. With 2 bases removed from V and 1 base from J, the gap between germline ends came to 16 bases. The CDR3 sequence is 17 residues long. The CDR3 region has the DNA TGTGCCAGCAGCTTAATATCGCCAGAGGATGGCACAGATACGCAGTATTTT. This gives the protein CASSLISPEDGTDTQYF.

This clone occurred a few times. The chain is built from TRBV2 and TRBJ1-2; TRBD1 matches at 10 bases. CDR3 length: 14 amino acids. J was trimmed by 5 bases and V by 8 bases; bases with no gene match: 8. The germline gives CDR1 SNHLY, CDR2 FYNNEI. The CDR3 reads CASQEGGQGYGYTF. The DNA for the CDR3 is TGTGCCAGCCAGGAGGGGGGACAGGGGTATGGCTACACCTTC.

This chain connects TRBV7-2 to TRBJ2-1; TRBD1 matches at 8 bases. Germline CDR1 SGHTA, CDR2 FQGNSA. Trimming removed 1 base from V and 2 bases from J; junction bases left unmatched: 10. The length of the CDR3 is 18 residues. In nucleotides, the CDR3 is TGTGCCAGCAGCTTAGGTGGGAACAGGACAGGGACCTACAATGAGCAGTTCTTC. This translates into CASSLGGNRTGTYNEQFF.

The chain uses TRBV5-1 and TRBJ2-1, with D possibly being TRBD2 (6 bases). V gave up 5 bases and J gave up 0 bases, with 15 bases separating them. The CDR3 length is 16 residues. From germline, CDR1 is SGHRS and CDR2 YFSETQ. The CDR3 DNA reads TGCGCCAGCAGGGGCGGCGGGATGAGCTCCTACAATGAGCAGTTCTTC. It translates to CASRGGGMSSYNEQFF.

This clone was counted once. The rearrangement uses TRBV6-1 and TRBJ1-6; no reliable D call. V shed 0 bases and J shed 6 bases, with 9 bases lying between them. The CDR3 consists of 15 residues. Germline CDR1 is MNHNS and CDR2 is SASEGT. The CDR3 bases are TGTGCCAGCAGTGAAGCCTGGCAAAGTAATTCACCCCTCCACTTT. It specifies CASSEAWQSNSPLHF.

The chain carries TRBV4-1 and TRBJ2-7; D unresolved. The CDR3 runs to 15 residues. The germline gives CDR1 MGHRA, CDR2 YSYEKL. Trimming shortened V by 4 bases and J by 0 bases, and 13 bases separated the two germline ends. DNA for the CDR3: TGCGCCAGCAGCCTGGGTGGGCAAGACTCCTACGAGCAGTACTTC. This sequence encodes CASSLGGQDSYEQYF.

The chain employs TRBV9 and TRBJ2-7; 7 bases agree with TRBD2. There are 13 residues in the CDR3. CDR1 and CDR2 from the germline V gene are SGDLS and YYNGEE. V dropped 2 bases and J dropped 3; count of bases not matched to a gene: 2. This CDR3 is CASSVSSGYEQYF. CDR3 in DNA: TGTGCCAGCAGCGTCTCTAGCGGCTACGAGCAGTACTTC.

This CDR3 reads CASSRVGGDYNEQFF. CDR3 sequence (DNA): TGTGCCAGCAGCCGAGTAGGGGGGGACTACAATGAGCAGTTCTTC. The genes are TRBV4-2 and TRBJ2-1; the D gene is possibly TRBD2 (7 bases). The CDR3 has 15 amino acids. The ends were cut back, 4 bases at V and 3 bases at J, with 13 bases in the middle. Germline CDR1 LGHNA, CDR2 YNFKEQ.

The genes are TRBV6-1 and TRBJ1-3, with D unresolved. The germline CDR1 and CDR2 sequences are MNHNS and SASEGT. This CDR3 spans 15 amino acids. Trimming pared 4 bases from V and 0 bases from J, leaving 10 bases between. The chain's CDR3 is CASSGEVFSGNTIYF. CDR3 DNA: TGTGCCAGCAGTGGAGAGGTGTTCTCTGGAAACACCATATATTTT.

This rearrangement joins TRBV27 to TRBJ2-5; 8 bases align to TRBD1. Germline assignment: CDR1 MNHEY and CDR2 SMNVEV (reference sequence). The CDR3 sequence is 15 residues long. J gave up 2 bases and V 6 bases, and 8 bases lay outside the gene matches. CDR3 sequence: CASSMDREPQETQYF. For the CDR3, the DNA is TGTGCCAGCAGCATGGACAGGGAACCACAAGAGACCCAGTACTTC.

This sequence joins TRBV9 and TRBJ1-4; tentative D call: TRBD1 (5 bases). CDR1 and CDR2 from the germline V gene are SGDLS and YYNGEE. This CDR3 has 15 residues. The germline V and J ends were trimmed by 1 base and 7 bases, with 14 bases remaining between them. The CDR3, as DNA: TGTGCCAGCAGCGTATCGGGGGTAAGGGGTGAAAAACTGTTTTTT. Its protein product is CASSVSGVRGEKLFF.

The gene calls are TRBV11-2 and TRBJ2-1; D is possibly TRBD1 (6 bases). The ends were cut back, 1 base at V and 4 bases at J, with 8 bases in the middle. CDR1 is SGHAT and CDR2 is FQNNGV in the germline V gene. The CDR3 extends over 14 amino acids. The CDR3 DNA reads as TGTGCCAGCAGCTTAGGGGGACAATACAATGAGCAGTTCTTC. Protein: CASSLGGQYNEQFF.

This clone was recorded once. This sequence joins TRBV5-4 and TRBJ2-6; no definite D call. The CDR3 extends over 14 amino acids. The V gene lost 1 base and the J gene lost 4 bases, with 6 bases spanning the gap. Germline CDR1 and CDR2: SGHNT and YYREEE (reference sequence). The CDR3 here is CASSLLAGANVLTF. DNA of the CDR3: TGTGCCAGCAGCTTGTTGGCCGGGGCCAACGTCCTGACTTTC.

The V gene is TRBV11-2, the J gene TRBJ2-7, with D possibly being TRBD1 (5 bases). The CDR3 spans 15 residues. Trimming removed 0 bases from V and 1 base from J, with 10 bases in between. Germline V gene lookup returns CDR1 SGHAT and CDR2 FQNNGV. CDR3 sequence reads: CASSLDTGMSYEQYF. The CDR3 coding sequence is TGTGCCAGCAGCTTAGACACAGGCATGTCCTACGAGCAGTACTTC.

The chain joins TRBV13 to TRBJ2-7, with 7 positions matching TRBD1. The CDR3 totals 16 residues. Germline values: CDR1 PRHDT, CDR2 FYEKMQ (reference sequence). With 4 bases clipped from V and 5 bases from J, the junction kept 14 bases outside the gene matches. This CDR3 reads CASSSQGGTGADEQYF. The CDR3 bases are TGTGCCAGCAGCTCGCAAGGTGGAACAGGGGCGGACGAGCAGTACTTC.